This T cell receptor beta chain was obtained from a study of a mutant IDH1 vaccine in newly diagnosed glioma. About the research overall: Visit timing is recorded as week 35 for V12 and week 47 for V13.

TCRdb keeps only in-frame clones here, not all; method: immunoSEQ multiplex PCR. The profile shows about 34,000 clones, over 75% of them singletons. As for this clone: Its antigen is undetermined.

The CDR3 consists of 18 residues. V gave up 2 bases and J gave up 0 bases, with 20 bases separating them. CDR1 and CDR2 from the germline V gene are GTSNPN and SVGIG (reference sequence). Time point indicated: week 47, end of study. In the vaccine, a single dose held 300 ug of the mutant IDH1 20-mer peptide, along with topical imiquimod. This sequence was found in a woman between 40 and 55 years old with glioma. V is TRBV30 and J is TRBJ1-5, with D perhaps TRBD1 (6 bases). The sample consisted of PBMCs, taken from a glioma patient whose treatment included an IDH1 peptide vaccine. CDR3 DNA sequence: TGTGCCTGGAGTCAGGGGCAGGGAAATCTTTATAGCAATCAGCCCCAGCATTTT. Protein: CAWSQGQGNLYSNQPQHF.